What follows are 22 T cell receptor beta chains derived from one specimen sequenced in a study of blood T cell repertoires in COVID-19. Using immunoSEQ multiplex PCR, the repertoire was profiled, and TCRdb retains in-frame clones only, with some absent. The profile covers fewer than 200,000 clones, with over 80% appearing a single time and 3.9% taken by the ten largest. Sequencing was done on a sample of peripheral blood. All receptors derive from a woman aged 60-70 years who had recovered from COVID-19.

This clone occurred once. The genes are TRBV7-3 and TRBJ1-1; D is perhaps TRBD1 (6 bases). Germline V CDR1 and CDR2: SGHTA, FQGTGA. Trimming cost V 2 bases and J 4 bases, with 11 bases left between them. The CDR3 consists of 14 residues. The CDR3 DNA reads as TGTGCCAGCAGCTTAGGGGGCAGGGCCACTGAAGCTTTCTTT. Translating gives CASSLGGRATEAFF.

The V call is TRBV24-1, the J call TRBJ1-2; D uncertain. The CDR3 is 13 residues long. Germline assignment: CDR1 KGHDR and CDR2 SFDVKD. V lost 1 base to trimming and J lost 7 bases, with 9 bases between them. The CDR3 DNA is TGTGCCACCAGTGATTTCACACGGAGTGGCTACACCTTC. It yields the protein CATSDFTRSGYTF.

This clone was detected a few times. V is TRBV27 and J is TRBJ1-1, with D hard to call. There are 14 residues in the CDR3. Trimming removed 6 bases at V and 4 bases at J, with 15 bases between. Germline V gives CDR1 MNHEY, CDR2 SMNVEV (reference sequence). CDR3 loop: CASSLSLGSTEAFF. CDR3 coding DNA: TGTGCCAGCAGCCTCAGTCTGGGGAGCACTGAAGCTTTCTTT.

The chain employs TRBV18 and TRBJ1-1, with TRBD1 identical over 8 bases. Per the germline V gene, CDR1 is KGHSH and CDR2 is LQKENI. After removal of 2 bases from V and 4 bases from J, the junction contained 6 bases not matched to a gene. The CDR3 spans 15 residues. Here the CDR3 reads CASSPSTGGVTEAFF. DNA for the CDR3: TGTGCCAGCTCACCATCCACAGGGGGAGTCACTGAAGCTTTCTTT.

This chain links TRBV5-1 with TRBJ2-1; 10 bases are shared with TRBD2. CDR3 length: 16 residues. Per the germline V gene, CDR1 is SGHRS and CDR2 is YFSETQ. Trimming took 4 bases from V and 3 from J; bases not matched to a gene: 7. CDR3 sequence (DNA): TGCGCCAGCAGCCCGATCCCTAGCGGGGGCTACAATGAGCAGTTCTTC. Encoded protein: CASSPIPSGGYNEQFF. Using reference TRBV5-1 and TRBJ2-1 for the parts outside the CDR3, the full variable domain is KAGVTQTPRYLIKTRGQQVTLSCSPISGHRSVSWYQQTPGQGLQFLFEYFSETQRNKGNFPGRFSGRQFSNSRSEMNVSTLELGDSALYLCASSPIPSGGYNEQFFGPGTRLTVL.

The J gene is TRBJ1-4, the V gene TRBV28; D is uncertain. V was cut by 1 base and J by 8 bases, with 14 bases left in between. The CDR3 covers 15 residues. CDR1 is MDHEN, CDR2 SYDVKM, per germline. The CDR3 DNA reads TGTGCCAGCAGTTTATCGGCGGAGGGTGGGGAAAAACTGTTTTTT. Its protein is CASSLSAEGGEKLFF.

The chain carries TRBV7-9 and TRBJ2-1; D is possibly TRBD2 (6 bases). This CDR3 spans 15 amino acids. The ends were cut back, 5 bases at V and 4 bases at J, with 15 bases in the middle. CDR1 and CDR2 from the germline V gene are SEHNR and FQNEAQ (reference sequence). CDR3 sequence: CASSPQGAGYNEQFF. Here the CDR3 DNA reads TGTGCCAGCAGCCCCCAGGGCGCGGGGTACAATGAGCAGTTCTTC.

The chain recombines TRBV27 with TRBJ2-6, with TRBD1 matching over 8 bases. The ends lost 5 bases at V and 1 base at J; junction bases unmatched: 16. This CDR3 contains 20 residues. The V gene's germline CDR1 is MNHEY and CDR2 SMNVEV (reference sequence). CDR3 sequence (DNA): TGTGCCAGCAGTCCCGACGACAGGGGAGTCCCCAAATCTGGGGCCAACGTCCTGACTTTC. Translation gives CASSPDDRGVPKSGANVLTF.

The rearrangement links TRBV4-1 to TRBJ1-2; 10 nucleotides match TRBD1. The CDR3 length is 12 residues. CDR1 and CDR2 from the germline V gene are MGHRA and YSYEKL. J gave up 4 bases and V 8 bases, and 1 base lay outside the gene matches. CDR3 in amino acids: CASGTGVYGYTF. Written as DNA, the CDR3 is TGCGCCAGCGGGACAGGGGTCTATGGCTACACCTTC.

Comment on this clone: This same CDR3 is encoded by further DNA sequences in the sample. This chain joins TRBV4-2 and TRBJ2-1, with D perhaps matching TRBD2 (6 bases). The CDR3 has 15 amino acids. Germline loops: CDR1 LGHNA, CDR2 YNFKEQ. V was shortened by 0 bases and J by 1 base, with 7 bases between the two germline ends. As DNA, the CDR3 is TGTGCCAGCAGCCAAGAGGGGGGTTCCTACAATGAGCAGTTCTTC. This codes for CASSQEGGSYNEQFF.

This clone was picked up one time. This chain joins TRBV30 and TRBJ1-1, with TRBD1 identical over 10 bases. The CDR3 consists of 15 residues. After removal of 0 bases from V and 8 bases from J, the junction contained 9 bases not matched to a gene. Germline V CDR1 and CDR2: GTSNPN, SVGIG (reference sequence). In DNA form, the CDR3 reads TGTGCCTGGAGTGTACCGAGACAGGGGGCTAAGGAAGCTTTCTTT. It specifies CAWSVPRQGAKEAFF.

The chain joins TRBV5-1 to TRBJ2-5, with D possibly TRBD2 on 7 matching bases. V dropped 4 bases and J dropped 5 bases, with 18 bases sitting between them. CDR3 length equals 15 residues. CDR1 is SGHRS and CDR2 is YFSETQ in the germline V gene. The CDR3 reads CASSPGGGGWETQYF. The DNA of the CDR3 is TGCGCCAGCAGCCCCGGGGGCGGGGGATGGGAGACCCAGTACTTC.

This chain uses TRBV3-1 (or the pseudogene TRBV3-2) with TRBJ2-7; D is unclear. V was pared by 2 bases and J by 7 bases, with 9 bases between. Germline V gene sequence: CDR1 LGHDT, CDR2 YNNKEL (reference sequence). CDR3 size: 12 residues. This CDR3 is CASSQTSREQYF. The CDR3 coding sequence is TGTGCCAGCAGCCAAACGTCTAGGGAGCAGTACTTC.

The chain joins TRBV29-1 to TRBJ1-1; no firm D call. V gave up 6 bases and J gave up 1 base, with 9 bases separating them. Germline CDR1 SQVTM, CDR2 ANQGSEA. The CDR3 covers 12 residues. CDR3 DNA sequence: TGCAGCGTCTGGGGAGGGAACACTGAAGCTTTCTTT. Translated, it gives CSVWGGNTEAFF.

The J gene is TRBJ1-2, the V gene TRBV12-3 or TRBV12-4, with 8 bases lining up with TRBD1. Germline trimming cut 6 bases from V and 5 bases from J; bases unmatched to any gene: 5. This CDR3 has 13 amino acids. Written as DNA, the CDR3 is TGTGCCAGCAGCCCGACAGGGGAATATGGCTACACCTTC. It encodes CASSPTGEYGYTF.

This clone came up a few times. The chain has TRBV27 and TRBJ1-6; tentatively, D is TRBD1 (5 bases). Germline assignment: CDR1 MNHEY and CDR2 SMNVEV (reference sequence). V was trimmed by 5 bases and J by 10 bases, leaving 15 bases between them. The CDR3 covers 14 residues. The CDR3 DNA follows: TGTGCCAGCAGTCGCGGGACTCGGGGGTCACCCCTCCACTTT. This translates into CASSRGTRGSPLHF.

This clone was detected only a few times. This rearrangement joins TRBV28 to TRBJ1-2; 12 bases are shared with TRBD1. V shed 4 bases and J 1 base; nucleotides not matched to a gene: 7. Germline values: CDR1 MDHEN, CDR2 SYDVKM. The CDR3 is 17 amino acids. CDR3 region: CASSSGQGAVSNYGYTF. Written as DNA, the CDR3 is TGTGCCAGCAGTTCGGGACAGGGGGCAGTAAGTAACTATGGCTACACCTTC.

The V call is TRBV7-3, the J call TRBJ1-1, with 8 bases fitting TRBD1. CDR1 is SGHTA, CDR2 FQGTGA, per germline. CDR3 size: 13 residues. With 3 bases clipped from V and 12 bases from J, the junction kept 9 bases outside the gene matches. The chain's CDR3 is CASSFLGGQETFF. The CDR3 coding sequence is TGTGCCAGCAGCTTCCTAGGGGGACAGGAAACTTTCTTT.

The gene calls are TRBV5-1 and TRBJ1-3; the D is unclear. The CDR3 loop spans 16 amino acids. V was pared by 4 bases and J by 0 bases, with 14 bases between. Germline V lookup: CDR1 SGHRS, CDR2 YFSETQ. The CDR3 spells CASSNSPRSSGNTIYF. The CDR3 DNA follows: TGCGCCAGCAGCAACTCTCCAAGGAGCTCTGGAAACACCATATATTTT.

This sequence joins TRBV10-3 and TRBJ1-6, with D possibly being TRBD1 (6 bases). CDR3 length: 15 residues. The germline V and J ends were trimmed by 11 bases and 6 bases, with 20 bases remaining between them. CDR1 is ENHRY, CDR2 SYGVKD, per germline. The CDR3 sequence is CASSYRVNFNSPLHF. Written as DNA, the CDR3 is TGTGCCTCCTCTTACAGGGTAAATTTTAATTCACCCCTCCACTTT.

The CDR3 sequence is CASSQAGHLGLETQYF. CDR3 in DNA: TGTGCCAGCAGCCAAGCTGGGCACCTCGGACTGGAGACCCAGTACTTC. The genes are TRBV4-2 and TRBJ2-5, with D perhaps matching TRBD2 (5 bases). Trimming removed 1 base from V and 5 bases from J, with 17 bases in between. Germline CDR1 reads LGHNA; CDR2 reads YNFKEQ. This CDR3 region has 16 residues.

The gene calls are TRBV5-4 and TRBJ2-5; 7 bases align to TRBD2. Germline assignment: CDR1 SGHNT and CDR2 YYREEE (reference sequence). The CDR3 runs to 16 residues. With V trimmed by 3 bases and J by 2 bases, 10 bases remained unmatched. For the CDR3, the DNA is TGTGCCAGCAGCTCGGTTTTTGGGGGGGGGCAAGAGACCCAGTACTTC. Translating gives CASSSVFGGGQETQYF. Based on the CDR3 plus reference TRBV5-4 and TRBJ2-5, the full variable domain is ETGVTQSPTHLIKTRGQQVTLRCSSQSGHNTVSWYQQALGQGPQFIFQYYREEENGRGNFPPRFSGLQFPNYSSELNVNALELDDSALYLCASSSVFGGGQETQYFGPGTRLLVL.